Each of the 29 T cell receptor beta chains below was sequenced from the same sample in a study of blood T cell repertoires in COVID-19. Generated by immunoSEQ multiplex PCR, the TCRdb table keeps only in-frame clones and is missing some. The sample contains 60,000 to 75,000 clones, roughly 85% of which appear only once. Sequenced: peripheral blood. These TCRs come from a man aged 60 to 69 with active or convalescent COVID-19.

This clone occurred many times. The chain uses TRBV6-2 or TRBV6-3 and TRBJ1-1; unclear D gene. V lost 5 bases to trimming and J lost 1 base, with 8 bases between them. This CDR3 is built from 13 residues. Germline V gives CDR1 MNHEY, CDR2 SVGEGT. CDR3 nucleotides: TGTGCCAGCAGTCCCGCGGGGAACACTGAAGCTTTCTTT. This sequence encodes CASSPAGNTEAFF.

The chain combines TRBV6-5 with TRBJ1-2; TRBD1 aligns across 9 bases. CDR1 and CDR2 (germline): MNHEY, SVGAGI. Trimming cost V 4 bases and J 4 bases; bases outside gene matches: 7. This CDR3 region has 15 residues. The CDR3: CASSSPRTGAYGYTF. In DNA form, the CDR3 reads TGTGCCAGCAGTTCTCCAAGGACAGGGGCCTATGGCTACACCTTC.

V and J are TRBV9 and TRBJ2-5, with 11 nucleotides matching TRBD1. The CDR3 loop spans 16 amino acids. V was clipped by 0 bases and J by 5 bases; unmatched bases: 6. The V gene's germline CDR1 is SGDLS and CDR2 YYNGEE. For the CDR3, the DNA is TGTGCCAGCAGCGTAGGAGGACAGGGGGCTCGGGAGACCCAGTACTTC. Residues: CASSVGGQGARETQYF.

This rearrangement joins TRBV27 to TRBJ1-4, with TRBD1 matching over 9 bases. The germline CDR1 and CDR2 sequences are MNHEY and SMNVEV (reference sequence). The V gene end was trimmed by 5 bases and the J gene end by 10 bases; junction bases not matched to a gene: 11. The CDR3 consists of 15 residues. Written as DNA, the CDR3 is TGTGCCAGCAGTCCCCGACAGGGGGTGGTTGGAAAACTGTTTTTT. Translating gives CASSPRQGVVGKLFF.

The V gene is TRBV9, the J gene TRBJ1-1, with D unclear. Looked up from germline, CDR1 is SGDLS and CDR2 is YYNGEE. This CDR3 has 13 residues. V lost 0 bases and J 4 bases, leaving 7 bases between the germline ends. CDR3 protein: CASSVVSGTEAFF. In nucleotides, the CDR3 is TGTGCCAGCAGCGTAGTGTCGGGCACTGAAGCTTTCTTT.

CDR3 in amino acids: CASSLHSRTGGEAFF. CDR3 coding DNA: TGTGCCAGCAGCCTCCACTCTCGGACAGGGGGGGAAGCTTTCTTT. The chain is built from TRBV9 and TRBJ1-1; TRBD1 aligns across 10 bases. Germline CDR1 SGDLS, CDR2 YYNGEE. V shed 4 bases and J 8 bases; nucleotides not matched to a gene: 11. This CDR3 is built from 15 residues.

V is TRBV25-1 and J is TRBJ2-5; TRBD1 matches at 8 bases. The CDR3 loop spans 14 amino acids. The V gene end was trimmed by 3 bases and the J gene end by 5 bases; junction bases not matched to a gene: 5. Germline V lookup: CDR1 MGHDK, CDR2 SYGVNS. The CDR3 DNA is TGTGCCAGCAGTGACTGGACAGGGCGGGAGACCCAGTACTTC. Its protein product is CASSDWTGRETQYF.

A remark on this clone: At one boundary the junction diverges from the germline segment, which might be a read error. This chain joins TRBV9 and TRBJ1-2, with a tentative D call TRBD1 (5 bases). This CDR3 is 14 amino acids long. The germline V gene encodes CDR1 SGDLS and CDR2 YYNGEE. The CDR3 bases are TGTGCCAGCAGCGTAGAGGGCAGGGCGAATGGGTACACCTTC. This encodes CASSVEGRANGYTF.

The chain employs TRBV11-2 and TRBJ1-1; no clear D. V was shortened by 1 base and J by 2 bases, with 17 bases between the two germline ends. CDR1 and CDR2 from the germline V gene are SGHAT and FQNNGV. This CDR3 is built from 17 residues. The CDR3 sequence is CASSLGRDGVGNTEAFF. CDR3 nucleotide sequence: TGTGCCAGCAGCTTAGGACGGGATGGGGTGGGTAACACTGAAGCTTTCTTT.

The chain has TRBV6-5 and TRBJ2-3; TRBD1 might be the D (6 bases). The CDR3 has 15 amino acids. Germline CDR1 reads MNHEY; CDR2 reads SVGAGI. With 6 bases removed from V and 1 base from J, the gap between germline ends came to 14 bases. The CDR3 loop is CASSQGQTRTDTQYF. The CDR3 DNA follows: TGTGCCAGCAGCCAAGGACAGACCCGCACAGATACGCAGTATTTT.

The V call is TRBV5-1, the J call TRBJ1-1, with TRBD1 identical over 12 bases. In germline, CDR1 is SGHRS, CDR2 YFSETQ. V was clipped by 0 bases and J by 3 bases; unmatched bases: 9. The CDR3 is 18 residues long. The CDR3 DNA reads TGCGCCAGCAGCTTGGCCGGGACAGGGGGCGCGCTGGACACTGAAGCTTTCTTT. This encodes CASSLAGTGGALDTEAFF. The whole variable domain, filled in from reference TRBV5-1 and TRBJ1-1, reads KAGVTQTPRYLIKTRGQQVTLSCSPISGHRSVSWYQQTPGQGLQFLFEYFSETQRNKGNFPGRFSGRQFSNSRSEMNVSTLELGDSALYLCASSLAGTGGALDTEAFFGQGTRLTVV.

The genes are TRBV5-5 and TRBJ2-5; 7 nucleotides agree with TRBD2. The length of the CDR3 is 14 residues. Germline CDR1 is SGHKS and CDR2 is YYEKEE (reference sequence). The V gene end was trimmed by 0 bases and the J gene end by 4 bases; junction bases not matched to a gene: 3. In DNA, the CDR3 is TGTGCCAGCAGCTTGGGACTAGCCCGAGAGACCCAGTACTTC. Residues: CASSLGLARETQYF. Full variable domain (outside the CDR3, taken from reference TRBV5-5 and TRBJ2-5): DAGVTQSPTHLIKTRGQQVTLRCSPISGHKSVSWYQQVLGQGPQFIFQYYEKEERGRGNFPDRFSARQFPNYSSELNVNALLLGDSALYLCASSLGLARETQYFGPGTRLLVL.

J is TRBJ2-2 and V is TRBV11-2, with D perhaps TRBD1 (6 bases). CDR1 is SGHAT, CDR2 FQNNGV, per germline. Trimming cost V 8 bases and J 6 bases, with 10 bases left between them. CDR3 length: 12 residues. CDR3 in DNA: TGTGCCAGCTCAAGGGGGTCCGGGGAGCTGTTTTTT. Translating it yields CASSRGSGELFF.

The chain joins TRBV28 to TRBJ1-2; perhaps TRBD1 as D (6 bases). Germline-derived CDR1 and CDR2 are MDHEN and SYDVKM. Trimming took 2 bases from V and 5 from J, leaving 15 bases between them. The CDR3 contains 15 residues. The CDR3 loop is CASSLISGGHYGYTF. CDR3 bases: TGTGCCAGCAGTTTAATTTCGGGGGGGCATTATGGCTACACCTTC.

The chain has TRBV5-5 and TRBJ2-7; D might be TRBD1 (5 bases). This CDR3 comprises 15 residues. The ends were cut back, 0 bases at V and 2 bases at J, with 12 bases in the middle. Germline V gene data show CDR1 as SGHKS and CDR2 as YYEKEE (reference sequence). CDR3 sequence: CASSLAGAETYEQYF. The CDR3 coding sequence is TGTGCCAGCAGCTTGGCTGGGGCCGAGACCTACGAGCAGTACTTC.

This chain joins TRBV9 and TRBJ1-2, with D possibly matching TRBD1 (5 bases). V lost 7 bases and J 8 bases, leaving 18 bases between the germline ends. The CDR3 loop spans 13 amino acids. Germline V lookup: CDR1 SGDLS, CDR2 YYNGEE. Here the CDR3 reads CASQDSSMGGYTF. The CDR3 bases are TGTGCCAGCCAAGACAGCAGTATGGGCGGCTACACCTTC.

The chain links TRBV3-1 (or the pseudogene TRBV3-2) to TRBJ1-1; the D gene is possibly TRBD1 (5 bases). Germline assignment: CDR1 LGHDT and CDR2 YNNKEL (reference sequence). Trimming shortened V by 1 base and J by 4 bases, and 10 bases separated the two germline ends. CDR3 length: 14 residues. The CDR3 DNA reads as TGTGCCAGCAGCCAAGCAGGGAGGGTCACTGAAGCTTTCTTT. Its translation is CASSQAGRVTEAFF.

Written as DNA, the CDR3 is TGCGCCAGCAGCCAAGCAGTGGCGAACACTGAAGCTTTCTTT. Amino acid sequence: CASSQAVANTEAFF. The chain is built from TRBV4-1 and TRBJ1-1; D is uncertain. Germline CDR1 is MGHRA and CDR2 is YSYEKL. The CDR3 is 14 residues long. Trimming pared 1 base from V and 1 base from J, leaving 7 bases between.

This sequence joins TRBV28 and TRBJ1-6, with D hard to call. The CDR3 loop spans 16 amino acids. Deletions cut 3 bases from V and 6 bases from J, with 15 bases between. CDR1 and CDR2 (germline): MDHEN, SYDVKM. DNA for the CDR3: TGTGCCAGCAGTTTTTTGTCAGGAAGTCGTAATTCACCCCTCCACTTT. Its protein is CASSFLSGSRNSPLHF.

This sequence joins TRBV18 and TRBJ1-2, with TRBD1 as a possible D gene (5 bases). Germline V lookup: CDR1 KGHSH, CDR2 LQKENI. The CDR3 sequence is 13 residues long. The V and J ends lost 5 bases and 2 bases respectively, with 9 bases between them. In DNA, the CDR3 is TGTGCCAGCTCAAATGACAGAAACTATGGCTACACCTTC. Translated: CASSNDRNYGYTF.

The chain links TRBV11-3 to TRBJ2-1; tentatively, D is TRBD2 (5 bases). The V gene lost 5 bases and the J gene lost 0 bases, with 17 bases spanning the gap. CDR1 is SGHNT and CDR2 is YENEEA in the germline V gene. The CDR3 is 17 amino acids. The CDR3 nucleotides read TGTGCCAGCAGCCTCACCCCGGGATCCAGCTCCTACAATGAGCAGTTCTTC. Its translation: CASSLTPGSSSYNEQFF.

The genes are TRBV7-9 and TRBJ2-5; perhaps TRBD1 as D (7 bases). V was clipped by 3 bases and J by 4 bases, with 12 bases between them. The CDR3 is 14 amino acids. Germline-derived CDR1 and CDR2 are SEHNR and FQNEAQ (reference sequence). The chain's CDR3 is CASSFNRGGETQYF. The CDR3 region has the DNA TGTGCCAGCAGCTTTAACAGGGGAGGAGAGACCCAGTACTTC.

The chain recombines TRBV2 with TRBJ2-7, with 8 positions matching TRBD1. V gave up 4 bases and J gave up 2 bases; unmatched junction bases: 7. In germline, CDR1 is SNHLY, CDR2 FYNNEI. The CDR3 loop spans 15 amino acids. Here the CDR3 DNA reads TGTGCCAGCAGTGGACCGGGACAGGTACCCTACGAGCAGTACTTC. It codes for CASSGPGQVPYEQYF.

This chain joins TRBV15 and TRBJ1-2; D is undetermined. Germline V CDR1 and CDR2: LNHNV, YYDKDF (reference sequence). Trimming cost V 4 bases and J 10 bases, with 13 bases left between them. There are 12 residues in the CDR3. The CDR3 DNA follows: TGTGCCACCAGCATTCCCCCAGGCGACTACACCTTC. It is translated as CATSIPPGDYTF.

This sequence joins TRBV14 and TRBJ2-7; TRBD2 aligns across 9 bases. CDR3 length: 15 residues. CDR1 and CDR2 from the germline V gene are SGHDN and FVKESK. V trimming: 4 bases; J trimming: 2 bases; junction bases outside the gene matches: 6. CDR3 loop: CASSRLTSGTYEQYF. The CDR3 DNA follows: TGTGCCAGCAGCCGGTTGACTAGCGGTACCTACGAGCAGTACTTC.

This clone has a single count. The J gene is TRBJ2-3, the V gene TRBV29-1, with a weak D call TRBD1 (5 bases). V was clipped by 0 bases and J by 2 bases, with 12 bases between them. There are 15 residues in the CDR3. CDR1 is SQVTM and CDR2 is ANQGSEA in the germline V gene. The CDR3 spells CSVEDGASHTDTQYF. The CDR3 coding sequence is TGCAGCGTTGAAGATGGGGCCAGCCACACAGATACGCAGTATTTT.

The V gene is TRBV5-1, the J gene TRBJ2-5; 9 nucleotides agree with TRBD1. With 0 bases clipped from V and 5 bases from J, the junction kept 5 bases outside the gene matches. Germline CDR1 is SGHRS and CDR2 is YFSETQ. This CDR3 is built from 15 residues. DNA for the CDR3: TGCGCCAGCAGCTTGGCCACAGGGGGCCAGGAGACCCAGTACTTC. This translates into CASSLATGGQETQYF.

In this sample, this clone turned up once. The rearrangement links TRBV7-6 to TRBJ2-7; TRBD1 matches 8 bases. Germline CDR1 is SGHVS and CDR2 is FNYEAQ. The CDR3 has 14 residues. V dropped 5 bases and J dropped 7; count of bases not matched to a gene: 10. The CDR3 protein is CASSPRTGTREQYF. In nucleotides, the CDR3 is TGTGCCAGCAGCCCCCGGACAGGGACGAGAGAGCAGTACTTC. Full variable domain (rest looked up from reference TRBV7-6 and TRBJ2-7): GAGVSQSPRYKVTKRGQDVALRCDPISGHVSLYWYRQALGQGPEFLTYFNYEAQQDKSGLPNDRFSAERPEGSISTLTIQRTEQRDSAMYRCASSPRTGTREQYFGPGTRLTVT.

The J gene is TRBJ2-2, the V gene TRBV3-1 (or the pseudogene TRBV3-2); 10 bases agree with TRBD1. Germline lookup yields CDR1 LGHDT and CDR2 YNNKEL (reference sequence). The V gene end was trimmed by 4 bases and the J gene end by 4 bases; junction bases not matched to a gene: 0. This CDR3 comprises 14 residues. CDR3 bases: TGTGCCAGCAGCCGGACAGGGGGCACCGGGGAGCTGTTTTTT. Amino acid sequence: CASSRTGGTGELFF.